The T cell receptor (beta chain) described here comes from a study of technical replicates of blood from a few donors. The germline CDR1 and CDR2 sequences are SEHNR and FQNEAQ (reference sequence). The CDR3 sequence is 14 residues long. V was pared by 4 bases and J by 10 bases, with 10 bases of the junction left unmatched. TCRdb keeps only in-frame clones here, not all; method: immunoSEQ multiplex PCR. The sample holds 10,000 or so clones, roughly 93% seen once. Material: PBMCs. This clonotype was sampled from a human donor in good health. The chain uses TRBV7-9 and TRBJ2-1; 7 nucleotides align to TRBD2. DNA for the CDR3: TGTGCCAGCAGCTCCCTAGCGGTCCAGGGAGAGCAGTTCTTC. Protein: CASSSLAVQGEQFF.